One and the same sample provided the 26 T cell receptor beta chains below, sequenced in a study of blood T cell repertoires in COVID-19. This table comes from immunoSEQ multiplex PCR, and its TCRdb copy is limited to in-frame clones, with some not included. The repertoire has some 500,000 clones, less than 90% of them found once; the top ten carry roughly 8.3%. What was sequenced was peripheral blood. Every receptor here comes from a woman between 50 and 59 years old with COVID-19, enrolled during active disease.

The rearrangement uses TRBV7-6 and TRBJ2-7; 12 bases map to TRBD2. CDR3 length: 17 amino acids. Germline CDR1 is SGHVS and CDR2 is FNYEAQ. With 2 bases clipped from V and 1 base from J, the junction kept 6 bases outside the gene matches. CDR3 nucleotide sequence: TGTGCCAGCAGCTTATCCCGACTAGCGGGGGTGTCCTACGAGCAGTACTTC. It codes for CASSLSRLAGVSYEQYF. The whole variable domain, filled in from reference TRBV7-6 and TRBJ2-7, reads GAGVSQSPRYKVTKRGQDVALRCDPISGHVSLYWYRQALGQGPEFLTYFNYEAQQDKSGLPNDRFSAERPEGSISTLTIQRTEQRDSAMYRCASSLSRLAGVSYEQYFGPGTRLTVT.

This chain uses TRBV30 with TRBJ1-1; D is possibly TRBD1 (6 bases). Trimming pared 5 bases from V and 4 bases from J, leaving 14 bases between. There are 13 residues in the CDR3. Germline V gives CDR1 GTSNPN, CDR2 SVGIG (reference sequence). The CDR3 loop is CAWGRGRATEAFF. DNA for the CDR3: TGTGCCTGGGGCAGGGGAAGGGCCACTGAAGCTTTCTTT.

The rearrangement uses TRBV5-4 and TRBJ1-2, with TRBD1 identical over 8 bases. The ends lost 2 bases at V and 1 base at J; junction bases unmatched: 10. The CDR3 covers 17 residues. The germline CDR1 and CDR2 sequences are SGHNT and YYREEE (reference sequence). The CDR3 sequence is CASSLPGTGLLNYGYTF. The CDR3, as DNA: TGTGCCAGCAGCTTACCCGGGACAGGACTCCTTAACTATGGCTACACCTTC. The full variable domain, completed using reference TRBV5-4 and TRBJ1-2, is ETGVTQSPTHLIKTRGQQVTLRCSSQSGHNTVSWYQQALGQGPQFIFQYYREEENGRGNFPPRFSGLQFPNYSSELNVNALELDDSALYLCASSLPGTGLLNYGYTFGSGTRLTVV.

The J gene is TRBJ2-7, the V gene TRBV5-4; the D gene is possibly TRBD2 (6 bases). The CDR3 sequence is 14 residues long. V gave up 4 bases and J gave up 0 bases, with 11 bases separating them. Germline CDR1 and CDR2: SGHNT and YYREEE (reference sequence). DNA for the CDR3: TGTGCCAGCAGCCCCGGGGACTTCTCCTACGAGCAGTACTTC. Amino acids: CASSPGDFSYEQYF.

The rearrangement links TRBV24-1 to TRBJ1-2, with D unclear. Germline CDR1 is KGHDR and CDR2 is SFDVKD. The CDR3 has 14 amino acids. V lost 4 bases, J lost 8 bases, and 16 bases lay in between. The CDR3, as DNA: TGTGCCACCAGTGACCCGGCGACCGCGGAGGGCTACACCTTC. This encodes CATSDPATAEGYTF.

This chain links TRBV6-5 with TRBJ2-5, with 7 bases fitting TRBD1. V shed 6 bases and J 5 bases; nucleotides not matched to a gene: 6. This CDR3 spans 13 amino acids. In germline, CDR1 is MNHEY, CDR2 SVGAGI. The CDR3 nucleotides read TGTGCCAGCAGGGGACAGCCGAGGGAGACCCAGTACTTC. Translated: CASRGQPRETQYF.

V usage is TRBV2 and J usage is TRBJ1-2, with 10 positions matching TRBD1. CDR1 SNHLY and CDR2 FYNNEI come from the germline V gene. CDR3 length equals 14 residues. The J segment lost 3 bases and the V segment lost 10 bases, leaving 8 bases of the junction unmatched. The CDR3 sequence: CAMRDRGADYGYTF. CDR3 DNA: TGTGCCATGAGGGACAGGGGTGCCGACTATGGCTACACCTTC.

CDR3 DNA: TGTGCCACCAGTGGTCCCGCCCGACATGACAATGAGCAGTTCTTC. It yields the protein CATSGPARHDNEQFF. The chain has TRBV24-1 and TRBJ2-1; the D is unclear. Germline-derived CDR1 and CDR2 are KGHDR and SFDVKD. The V and J ends lost 5 bases and 5 bases respectively, with 15 bases between them. The CDR3 has 15 residues.

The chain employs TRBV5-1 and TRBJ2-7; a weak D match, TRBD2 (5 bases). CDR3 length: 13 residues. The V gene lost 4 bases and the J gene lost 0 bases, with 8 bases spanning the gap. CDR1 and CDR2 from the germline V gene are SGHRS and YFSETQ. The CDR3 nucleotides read TGCGCCAGCAGCGGCGAGGGCTCCTACGAGCAGTACTTC. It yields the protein CASSGEGSYEQYF.

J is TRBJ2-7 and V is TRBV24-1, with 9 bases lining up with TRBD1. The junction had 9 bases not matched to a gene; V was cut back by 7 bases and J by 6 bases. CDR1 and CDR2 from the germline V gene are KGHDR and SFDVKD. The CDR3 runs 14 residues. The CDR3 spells CATSPQQGAREQYF. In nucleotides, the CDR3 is TGTGCCACCAGCCCTCAACAGGGGGCCCGCGAGCAGTACTTC.

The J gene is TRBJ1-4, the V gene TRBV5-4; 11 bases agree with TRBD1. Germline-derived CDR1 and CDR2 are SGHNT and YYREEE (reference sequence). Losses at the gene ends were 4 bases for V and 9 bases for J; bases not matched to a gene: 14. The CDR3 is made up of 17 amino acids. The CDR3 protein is CASSVYKRGQGDKKLFF. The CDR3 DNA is TGTGCCAGCAGCGTCTACAAGAGGGGACAGGGGGATAAAAAACTGTTTTTT. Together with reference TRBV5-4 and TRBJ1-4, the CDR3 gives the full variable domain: ETGVTQSPTHLIKTRGQQVTLRCSSQSGHNTVSWYQQALGQGPQFIFQYYREEENGRGNFPPRFSGLQFPNYSSELNVNALELDDSALYLCASSVYKRGQGDKKLFFGSGTQLSVL.

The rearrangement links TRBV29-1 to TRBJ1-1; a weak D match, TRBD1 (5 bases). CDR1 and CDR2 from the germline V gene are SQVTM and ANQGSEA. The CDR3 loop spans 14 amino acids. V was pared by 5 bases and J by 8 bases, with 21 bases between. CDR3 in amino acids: CSVFSRKRGIEAFF. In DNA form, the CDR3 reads TGCAGCGTTTTCTCGCGGAAGCGGGGCATCGAAGCTTTCTTT.

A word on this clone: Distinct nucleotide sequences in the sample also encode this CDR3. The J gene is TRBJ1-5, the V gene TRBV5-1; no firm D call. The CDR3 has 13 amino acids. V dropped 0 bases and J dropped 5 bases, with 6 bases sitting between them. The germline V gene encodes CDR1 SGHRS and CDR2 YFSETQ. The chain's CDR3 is CASSLASDQPQHF. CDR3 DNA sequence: TGCGCCAGCAGCTTGGCCAGCGATCAGCCCCAGCATTTT.

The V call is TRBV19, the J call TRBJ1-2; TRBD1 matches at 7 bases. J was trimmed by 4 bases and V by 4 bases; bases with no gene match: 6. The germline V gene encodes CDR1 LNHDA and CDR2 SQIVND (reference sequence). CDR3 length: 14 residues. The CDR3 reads CASSTGQRVYGYTF. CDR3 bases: TGTGCCAGTAGTACGGGACAGCGGGTCTATGGCTACACCTTC. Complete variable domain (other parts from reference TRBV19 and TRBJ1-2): DGGITQSPKYLFRKEGQNVTLSCEQNLNHDAMYWYRQDPGQGLRLIYYSQIVNDFQKGDIAEGYSVSREKKESFPLTVTSAQKNPTAFYLCASSTGQRVYGYTFGSGTRLTVV.

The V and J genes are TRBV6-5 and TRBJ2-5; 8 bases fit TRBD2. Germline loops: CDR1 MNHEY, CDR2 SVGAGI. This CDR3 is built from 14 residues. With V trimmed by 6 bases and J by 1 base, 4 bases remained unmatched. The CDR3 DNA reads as TGTGCCAGCAGGCGGGGGGCCCTCCAAGAGACCCAGTACTTC. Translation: CASRRGALQETQYF.

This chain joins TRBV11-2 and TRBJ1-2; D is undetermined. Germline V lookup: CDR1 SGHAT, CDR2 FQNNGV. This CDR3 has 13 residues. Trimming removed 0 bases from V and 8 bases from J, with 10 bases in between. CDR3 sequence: CASSLERGRGYTF. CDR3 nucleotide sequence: TGTGCCAGCAGCTTAGAGCGCGGGCGGGGCTACACCTTC.

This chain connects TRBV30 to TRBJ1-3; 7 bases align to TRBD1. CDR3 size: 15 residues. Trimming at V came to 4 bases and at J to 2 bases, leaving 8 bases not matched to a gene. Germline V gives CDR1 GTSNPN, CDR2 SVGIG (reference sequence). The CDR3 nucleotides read TGTGCCTGGACTTTGGACAGGTATACTGGAAACACCATATATTTT. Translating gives CAWTLDRYTGNTIYF.

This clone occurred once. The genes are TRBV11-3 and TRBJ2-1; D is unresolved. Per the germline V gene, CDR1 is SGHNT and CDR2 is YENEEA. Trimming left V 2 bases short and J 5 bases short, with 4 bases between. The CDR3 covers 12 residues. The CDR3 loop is CASSLQDNEQFF. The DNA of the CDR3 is TGTGCCAGCAGCTTACAGGACAATGAGCAGTTCTTC.

Here the CDR3 DNA reads TGTGCCAGCAGTTCCCCGGACGGGGCGAACACCGGGGAGCTGTTTTTT. Residues: CASSSPDGANTGELFF. The V and J genes are TRBV6-5 and TRBJ2-2; tentatively, D is TRBD2 (5 bases). Per germline, CDR1 MNHEY and CDR2 SVGAGI. The CDR3 covers 16 residues. The V end lost 4 bases, the J end lost 0 bases, and 12 bases lay between the germline ends.

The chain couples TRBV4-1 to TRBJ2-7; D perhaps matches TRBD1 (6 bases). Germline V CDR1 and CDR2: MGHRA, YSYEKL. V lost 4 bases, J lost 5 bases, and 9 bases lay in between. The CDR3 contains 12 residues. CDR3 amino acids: CASSRDNNEQYF. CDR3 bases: TGCGCCAGCAGCCGGGACAACAACGAGCAGTACTTC.

The CDR3 nucleotides read TGTGCCTGGACCGCTTCGGACAGAGTTAACACTGAAGCTTTCTTT. As protein: CAWTASDRVNTEAFF. The rearrangement joins TRBV30 to TRBJ1-1, with D possibly being TRBD1 (6 bases). Germline V gene sequence: CDR1 GTSNPN, CDR2 SVGIG (reference sequence). V shed 4 bases and J shed 2 bases, with 17 bases lying between them. There are 15 residues in the CDR3.

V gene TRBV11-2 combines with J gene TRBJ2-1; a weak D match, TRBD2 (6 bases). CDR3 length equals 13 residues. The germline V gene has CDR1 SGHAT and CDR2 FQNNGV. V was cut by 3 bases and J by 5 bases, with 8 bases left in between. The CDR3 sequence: CASSFSGNNEQFF. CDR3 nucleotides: TGTGCCAGCAGCTTTAGCGGAAACAATGAGCAGTTCTTC.

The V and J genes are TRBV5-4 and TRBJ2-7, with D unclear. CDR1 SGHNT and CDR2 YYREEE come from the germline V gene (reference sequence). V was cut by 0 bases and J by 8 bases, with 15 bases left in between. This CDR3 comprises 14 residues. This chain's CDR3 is CASSLGNAFSQQYF. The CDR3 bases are TGTGCCAGCAGCTTGGGTAACGCGTTTAGCCAGCAGTACTTC.

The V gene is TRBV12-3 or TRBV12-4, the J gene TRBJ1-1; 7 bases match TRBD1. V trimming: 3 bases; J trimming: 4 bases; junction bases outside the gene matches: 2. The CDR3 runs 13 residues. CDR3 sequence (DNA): TGTGCCAGCAGTTTTCAGGGGGTCACTGAAGCTTTCTTT. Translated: CASSFQGVTEAFF.

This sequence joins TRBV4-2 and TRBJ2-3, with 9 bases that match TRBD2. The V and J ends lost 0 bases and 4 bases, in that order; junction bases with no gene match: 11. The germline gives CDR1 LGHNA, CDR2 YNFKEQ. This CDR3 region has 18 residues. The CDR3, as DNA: TGTGCCAGCAGCCAAGAAAGCGGGGGGCTAGCAGGGGCAGATACGCAGTATTTT. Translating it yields CASSQESGGLAGADTQYF.

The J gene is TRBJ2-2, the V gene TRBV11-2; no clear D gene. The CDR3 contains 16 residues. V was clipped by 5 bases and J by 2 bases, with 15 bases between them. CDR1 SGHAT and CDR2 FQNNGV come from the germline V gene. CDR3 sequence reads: CASSRSPTVNTGELFF. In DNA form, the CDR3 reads TGTGCCAGCAGCCGAAGTCCTACAGTTAACACCGGGGAGCTGTTTTTT.